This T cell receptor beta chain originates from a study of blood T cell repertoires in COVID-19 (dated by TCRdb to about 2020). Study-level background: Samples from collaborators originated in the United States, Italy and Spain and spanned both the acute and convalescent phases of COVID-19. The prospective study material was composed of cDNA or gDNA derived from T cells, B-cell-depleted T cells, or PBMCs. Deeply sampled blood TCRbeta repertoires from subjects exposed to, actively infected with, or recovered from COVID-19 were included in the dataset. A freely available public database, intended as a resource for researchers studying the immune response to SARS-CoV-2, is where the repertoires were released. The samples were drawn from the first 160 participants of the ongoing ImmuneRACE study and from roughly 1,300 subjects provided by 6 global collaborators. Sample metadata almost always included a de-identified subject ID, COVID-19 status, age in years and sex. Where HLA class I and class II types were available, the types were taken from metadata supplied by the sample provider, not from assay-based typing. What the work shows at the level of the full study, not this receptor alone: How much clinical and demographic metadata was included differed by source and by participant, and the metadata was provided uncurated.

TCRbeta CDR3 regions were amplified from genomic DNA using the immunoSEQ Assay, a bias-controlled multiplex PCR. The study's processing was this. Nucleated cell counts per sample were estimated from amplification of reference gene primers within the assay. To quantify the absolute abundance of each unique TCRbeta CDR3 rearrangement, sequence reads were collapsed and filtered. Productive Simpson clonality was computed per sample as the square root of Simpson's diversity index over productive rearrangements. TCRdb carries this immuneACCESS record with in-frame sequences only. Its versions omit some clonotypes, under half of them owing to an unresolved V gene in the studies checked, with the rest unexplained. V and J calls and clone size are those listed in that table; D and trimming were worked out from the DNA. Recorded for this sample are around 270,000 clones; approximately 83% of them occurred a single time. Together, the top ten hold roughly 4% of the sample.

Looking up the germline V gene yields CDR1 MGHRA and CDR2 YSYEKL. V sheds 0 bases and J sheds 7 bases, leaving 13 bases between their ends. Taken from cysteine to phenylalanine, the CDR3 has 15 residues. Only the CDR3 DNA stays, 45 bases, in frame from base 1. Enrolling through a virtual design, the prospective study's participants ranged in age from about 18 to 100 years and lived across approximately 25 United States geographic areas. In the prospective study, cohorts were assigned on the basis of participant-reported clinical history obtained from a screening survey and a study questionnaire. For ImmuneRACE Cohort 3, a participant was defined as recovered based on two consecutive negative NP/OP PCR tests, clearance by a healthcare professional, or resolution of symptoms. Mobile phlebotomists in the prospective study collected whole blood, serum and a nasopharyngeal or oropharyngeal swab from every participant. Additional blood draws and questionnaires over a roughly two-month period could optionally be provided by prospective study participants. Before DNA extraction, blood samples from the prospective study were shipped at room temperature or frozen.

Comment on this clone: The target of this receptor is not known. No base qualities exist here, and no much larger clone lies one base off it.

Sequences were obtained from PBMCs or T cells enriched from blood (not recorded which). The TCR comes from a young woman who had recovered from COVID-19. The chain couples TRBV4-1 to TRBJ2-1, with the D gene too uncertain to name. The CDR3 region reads CASSQDGSTWNEQFF. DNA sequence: TGCGCCAGCAGCCAAGATGGTTCAACTTGGAATGAGCAGTTCTTC.